A single sample gave rise to the 20 T cell receptor beta chains below, sequenced in a study of CD8+CD57+ T cells in acquired aplastic anemia. TCR beta VDJ and CDR3 profiling used genomic DNA as template. TCRdb used MiXCR to reprocess the reads, holding one entry per CDR3 protein. The data contain just over 400,000 distinct CDR3 sequences, roughly 64% of them singletons. Sequencing used sorted CD4+, CD8+, or CD8+CD57+ T cells (not recorded which) from PBMCs. Receptors originate from a human donor in good health, serving as a control.

There are many counts of this clonotype. The rearrangement joins TRBV5-1 to TRBJ1-2, with TRBD1 matching 7 bases. Germline-derived CDR1 and CDR2 are SGHRS and YFSETQ. Unmatched junction bases numbered 6, after V lost 1 base and J lost 6 bases. CDR3 length: 14 residues. CDR3 in amino acids: CASSLRQGRNGYTF. The CDR3 DNA is TGCGCCAGCAGCTTGCGACAGGGACGGAATGGCTACACCTTC.

The chain uses TRBV6-6 and TRBJ2-7, with D maybe TRBD2 (6 bases). The V and J ends lost 0 bases and 1 base respectively, with 7 bases between them. The germline V gene has CDR1 MNHNY and CDR2 SVGAGI (reference sequence). This CDR3 spans 14 amino acids. This chain's CDR3 is CASSYSEGSYEQYF. CDR3 coding DNA: TGTGCCAGCAGTTACTCGGAGGGATCCTACGAGCAGTACTTC.

This clonotype was observed at least ten times. V usage is TRBV20-1 and J usage is TRBJ1-5; 8 nucleotides line up with TRBD1. The germline CDR1 and CDR2 sequences are DFQATT and SNEGSKA (reference sequence). The CDR3 contains 14 residues. V gave up 3 bases and J gave up 5 bases; unmatched junction bases: 6. The CDR3 region has the DNA TGCAGTGCTAGCTTCACAGGGGGGTATCAGCCCCAGCATTTT. It yields the protein CSASFTGGYQPQHF.

In the case of this clonotype: The conserved final phenylalanine or tryptophan is absent from the CDR3, which likely points to a read error. The chain carries TRBV9 and TRBJ2-7, with a weak D call TRBD1 (5 bases). This CDR3 has 11 residues. The V gene lost 4 bases and the J gene lost 5 bases, with 7 bases spanning the gap. Germline V gives CDR1 SGDLS, CDR2 YYNGEE. CDR3 protein: CASSTGDEQYY. In DNA form, the CDR3 reads TGTGCCAGCAGCACAGGCGACGAGCAGTACTAC.

The chain combines TRBV7-9 with TRBJ1-1; D may be TRBD1 (5 bases). The CDR3 loop spans 16 amino acids. Germline V CDR1 and CDR2: SEHNR, FQNEAQ (reference sequence). V lost 5 bases to trimming and J lost 4 bases, with 20 bases between them. The CDR3 coding sequence is TGTGCCAGCAGCCACGGACCTGGGGGGGTTGTCACTGAAGCTTTCTTT. As protein: CASSHGPGGVVTEAFF.

Points on this clonotype: The junction and the germline gene differ at one end; a read error may be behind it. This chain uses TRBV20-1 with TRBJ2-3; TRBD2 might be the D (7 bases). Germline values: CDR1 DFQATT, CDR2 SNEGSKA (reference sequence). This CDR3 has 12 residues. Here the CDR3 DNA reads TGCGGTGCTGCAAGGGGGGGAAATCCGCAGTATTTT. As protein: CGAARGGNPQYF.

The rearrangement links TRBV29-1 to TRBJ1-3; perhaps TRBD1 as D (6 bases). The end of the DNA is better explained by TRBJ1-5, so the J call may be wrong. CDR1 SQVTM and CDR2 ANQGSEA come from the germline V gene. The CDR3 has 13 residues. The chain's CDR3 is CSVIQGSGNTQHF. CDR3 DNA sequence: TGCAGCGTTATACAGGGATCTGGAAACACCCAGCATTTT.

Turning to this clonotype: The CDR3 does not close with the conserved phenylalanine or tryptophan, likely indicating a read error. The limits of the CDR3 on the DNA are not certain, so only TCRdb's listed CDR3 is given. The V gene is TRBV10-3, the J gene TRBJ1-1. A total of 16 residues make up the CDR3, ends included. Germline assignment: CDR1 ENHRY and CDR2 SYGVKD. CDR3 protein: CAISEPARNYSYEAFS.

The chain has TRBV24-1 and TRBJ2-7; 7 bases are shared with TRBD1. The CDR3 totals 14 residues. V lost 5 bases and J lost 6; bases outside the gene matches: 9. Germline assignment: CDR1 KGHDR and CDR2 SFDVKD. Here the CDR3 DNA reads TGTGCCACCAGTGGACAGGGACAAGGGGGCGAGCAGTACTTC. The encoded protein is CATSGQGQGGEQYF.

The chain carries TRBV7-6 and TRBJ1-2, with 7 bases identical to TRBD1. The end of the DNA fits TRBJ2-7 better, so the J call may be wrong. The CDR3 consists of 13 residues. The germline V gene has CDR1 SGHVS and CDR2 FNYEAQ. The CDR3 bases are TGTGCCAGCAGCCTAGGGGGCACGTGTGGGCAGTACTTC. It encodes CASSLGGTCGQYF.

The sample holds one count of this clonotype. The CDR3 protein is CASSPRARQEYQYF. In DNA form, the CDR3 reads TGCGCCAGCAGCCCCCGGGCAAGGCAAGAGTACCAGTACTTC. The J gene is TRBJ2-5, the V gene TRBV5-1; no firm D call. Germline V gives CDR1 SGHRS, CDR2 YFSETQ. Trimming took off 4 bases at V and 10 bases at J, with 20 bases between the two ends. The CDR3 has 14 residues.

The chain employs TRBV29-1 and TRBJ2-7, with D unresolved. Germline V gene data show CDR1 as SQVTM and CDR2 as ANQGSEA. The CDR3 runs 11 residues. V was cut by 6 bases and J by 5 bases, with 11 bases left in between. CDR3 region: CSVTDNNEQYF. For the CDR3, the DNA is TGCAGCGTCACAGACAACAACGAGCAGTACTTC.

The genes are TRBV6-2 or TRBV6-3 and TRBJ2-6; TRBD2 is a possible D gene (6 bases). The ends were cut back, 5 bases at V and 4 bases at J, with 18 bases in the middle. Germline V gives CDR1 MNHEY, CDR2 SVGEGT. There are 17 residues in the CDR3. The CDR3 sequence is CASSQRRGITGANVLTF. The CDR3 bases are TGTGCCAGCAGTCAAAGGAGGGGAATCACCGGGGCCAACGTCCTGACTTTC.

The V call is TRBV9, the J call TRBJ2-5, with D possibly TRBD1 on 5 matching bases. Trimming left V 5 bases short and J 11 bases short, with 25 bases between. The CDR3 sequence is 15 residues long. Germline loops: CDR1 SGDLS, CDR2 YYNGEE. The CDR3 here is CASRWGQGIGNEQYF. DNA of the CDR3: TGTGCCAGCAGGTGGGGCCAAGGCATTGGCAATGAGCAGTACTTC. Full variable domain (missing parts from reference TRBV9 and TRBJ2-5): DSGVTQTPKHLITATGQRVTLRCSPRSGDLSVYWYQQSLDQGLQFLIQYYNGEERAKGNILERFSAQQFPDLHSELNLSSLELGDSALYFCASRWGQGIGNEQYFGPGTRLLVL.

This sequence joins TRBV6-6 and TRBJ2-5; tentatively, D is TRBD1 (5 bases). Trimming cost V 7 bases and J 2 bases, with 17 bases left between them. Germline lookup yields CDR1 MNHNY and CDR2 SVGAGI (reference sequence). CDR3 length: 15 residues. The CDR3 coding sequence is TGTGCCAGCAACCGCGCAGGGATAGGGCAAGAGACCCAGTACTTC. Protein: CASNRAGIGQETQYF.

Notes on this clonotype: It may be a read error: a sequence one base away is much more abundant. The CDR3 DNA reads as TGTGCCAGCAGCCCTCGGGGGAGGGATGAACTGTCTTTT. This sequence encodes CASSPRGRDELSF. The chain carries TRBV3-1 and TRBJ1-4, with a possible D match to TRBD1 (5 bases). CDR1 is LGHDT and CDR2 is YNNKEL in the germline V gene (reference sequence). The CDR3 consists of 13 residues. The full variable domain, with the rest looked up from reference TRBV3-1 and TRBJ1-4, is DTAVSQTPKYLVTQMGNDKSIKCEQNLGHDTMYWYKQDSKKFLKIMFSYNNKELIINETVPNRFSPKSPDKAHLNLHINSLELGDSAVYFCASSPRGRDELSFGSGTQLSVL.

V and J are TRBV7-2 and TRBJ1-5; D possibly corresponds to TRBD1 (5 bases). CDR1 and CDR2 from the germline V gene are SGHTA and FQGNSA. The CDR3 covers 15 residues. The V end lost 1 base, the J end lost 6 bases, and 13 bases lay between the germline ends. CDR3 region: CASSLVVGRGQPQHF. For the CDR3, the DNA is TGTGCCAGCAGCTTAGTAGTGGGGCGAGGTCAGCCCCAGCATTTT.

The V and J genes are TRBV5-1 and TRBJ1-1; TRBD1 matches 7 bases. V lost 3 bases, J lost 2 bases, and 4 bases stayed unmatched. The CDR3 has 14 amino acids. Germline CDR1 reads SGHRS; CDR2 reads YFSETQ. The CDR3 protein is CASSWDRINTEAFF. CDR3 coding DNA: TGCGCCAGCAGCTGGGACAGAATTAACACTGAAGCTTTCTTT.

On this clonotype: The junction does not match germline at one end; this may be a read error. The V call is TRBV7-9, the J call TRBJ1-6, with D uncertain. This CDR3 comprises 14 residues. CDR1 is SEHNR and CDR2 is FQNEAQ in the germline V gene (reference sequence). CDR3 sequence: CASSPPQHNSPFPF. The CDR3 DNA follows: TGTGCCAGCAGCCCTCCACAGCATAATTCACCCTTCCCCTTT.

This chain joins TRBV6-1 and TRBJ2-7; D uncertain. CDR3 length: 13 amino acids. Looked up from germline, CDR1 is MNHNS and CDR2 is SASEGT. The V end lost 6 bases, the J end lost 1 base, and 10 bases lay between the germline ends. The CDR3, as DNA: TGTGCCAGCAGGGTAGGGAATTCCTACGAGCAGTACTTC. Protein product: CASRVGNSYEQYF.